Listed below are T cell receptor beta chains from one sample, sequenced in a study of T cell repertoires in cytomegalovirus infection. These TCRs are of unknown antigen specificity. In TCRdb, the reads were re-called with MiXCR into one record per CDR3 protein. The table shows hundreds of thousands of distinct CDR3 sequences, with about 33% occurring only once. The material was cultured CD8+ T cells from PBMCs, obtained from culture after CMV antigen stimulation. These receptors originate from a human donor in good health (CMV status not recorded). Some clones in this sample may be carry-over from other donors' samples. The CDR3 runs from the conserved cysteine through the conserved F or W. D genes are given only for firm matches. Clone sizes are given selectively: once, few, many, or a class where the clone is expanded.

CDR3aa | CDR3nt | abundance | d_gene | j_gene | len | v_gene
CASSQDHSFTDTQYF | TGTGCCAGCAGCCAAGACCACAGCTTCACAGATACGCAGTATTTT | NA | NA | TRBJ2-3 | 15 | TRBV3-1
CASSLALRQGDLFDEQFF | TGTGCCAGCAGCTTAGCCCTCCGACAGGGAGACTTATTCGATGAGCAGTTCTTC | few | TRBD1 | TRBJ2-1 | 18 | TRBV7-9
CASSMGQPNEQFF | TGTGCCAGTAGTATGGGTCAGCCCAATGAGCAGTTCTTC | NA | NA | TRBJ2-1 | 13 | TRBV19
CASSRFDRNNEQFF | TGTGCCAGCAGTCGGTTCGACCGGAACAATGAGCAGTTCTTC | NA | NA | TRBJ2-1 | 14 | TRBV28
CSVLQGDGYEQYF | TGCAGCGTCTTACAGGGTGATGGCTACGAGCAGTACTTC | NA | NA | TRBJ2-7 | 13 | TRBV29-1
CASSQEKVSGNTIYF | TGCGCCAGCAGCCAAGAGAAGGTCTCTGGAAACACCATATATTTT | NA | NA | TRBJ1-3 | 15 | TRBV4-1
CASSYKGTSNQPQHF | TGTGCCAGCAGTTACAAGGGTACTAGCAATCAGCCCCAGCATTTT | NA | NA | TRBJ1-5 | 15 | TRBV6-2/TRBV6-3
CASRIAGGSYNEQFF | TGTGCCAGTAGGATAGCGGGGGGCTCCTACAATGAGCAGTTCTTC | few | TRBD2 | TRBJ2-1 | 15 | TRBV19
CASIPRPGETLSYPVLNTEAFF | TGTGCCAGCATCCCTCGGCCAGGGGAAACTTTATCCTACCCCGTTTTGAACACTGAAGCTTTCTTT | NA | NA | TRBJ1-1 | 22 | TRBV6-6
CSARGLSSYEQYF | TGCAGCGCCAGGGGCCTGTCCTCCTACGAGCAGTACTTC | NA | NA | TRBJ2-7 | 13 | TRBV29-1
CASSLVPDSREKLFF | TGTGCCAGCAGCTTAGTGCCGGACTCGAGGGAAAAACTGTTTTTT | many | NA | TRBJ1-4 | 15 | TRBV7-8
CSAKDPGGYTTDTQYF | TGCAGTGCTAAGGACCCAGGGGGGTATACAACAGATACGCAGTATTTT | NA | NA | TRBJ2-3 | 16 | TRBV20-1
CASSLLVGSVDGYTF | TGTGCCAGCAGCTTATTGGTTGGTTCTGTGGATGGCTACACCTTC | many | NA | TRBJ1-2 | 15 | TRBV7-6